One and the same sample provided the 30 T cell receptor beta chains below, sequenced in a study of CD8+ T cells in alopecia areata. Extraction and reverse transcription of RNA yielded cDNA as the sequencing template. The method was immunoSEQ multiplex PCR; TCRdb's version includes in-frame clones alone and lacks a portion of them. Among more than 95,000 clones, around 45% were seen once, and the ten largest hold about 1.2%. Material: CD4+ T cells sorted from blood. All receptors come from a human donor with alopecia areata.

The rearrangement joins TRBV5-4 to TRBJ2-1, with 10 positions matching TRBD2. Germline-derived CDR1 and CDR2 are SGHNT and YYREEE (reference sequence). Trimming removed 1 base from V and 6 bases from J; junction bases left unmatched: 7. CDR3 length: 16 residues. The DNA for the CDR3 is TGTGCCAGCAGCTTGCCAGCGGGAGGGCCAGTCAATGAGCAGTTCTTC. Residues: CASSLPAGGPVNEQFF.

On this clone: Other DNA sequences from this sample encode an identical CDR3 as well. The J gene is TRBJ1-5, the V gene TRBV29-1; D ambiguous. Trimming left V 4 bases short and J 4 bases short, with 8 bases between. Germline assignment: CDR1 SQVTM and CDR2 ANQGSEA. CDR3 length: 12 residues. CDR3 DNA: TGCAGCGTTGGTGGCGGAAATCAGCCCCAGCATTTT. Translation: CSVGGGNQPQHF.

This clone was picked up one time. The rearrangement joins TRBV25-1 to TRBJ2-6, with D possibly TRBD1 on 5 matching bases. The V gene's germline CDR1 is MGHDK and CDR2 SYGVNS. This CDR3 region has 16 residues. The V and J ends lost 6 bases and 2 bases respectively, with 14 bases between them. This chain's CDR3 is CASSPDTLPGANVLTF. The CDR3 DNA reads TGTGCCAGCAGCCCGGACACCTTGCCTGGGGCCAACGTCCTGACTTTC.

The rearrangement links TRBV19 to TRBJ2-3; 10 bases are shared with TRBD2. The CDR3 has 14 amino acids. Trimming cost V 5 bases and J 2 bases; bases outside gene matches: 1. Germline assignment: CDR1 LNHDA and CDR2 SQIVND (reference sequence). The CDR3 here is CASSLAGDTDTQYF. The DNA of the CDR3 is TGTGCCAGTAGTCTAGCGGGGGACACAGATACGCAGTATTTT.

This sequence joins TRBV27 and TRBJ2-3; D unresolved. CDR3 size: 13 residues. Germline V CDR1 and CDR2: MNHEY, SMNVEV (reference sequence). The V and J ends lost 6 bases and 1 base respectively, with 8 bases between them. CDR3 sequence reads: CASSFVGTDTQYF. The CDR3 nucleotides read TGTGCCAGCAGCTTTGTGGGCACAGATACGCAGTATTTT.

This clone has more than one count but fewer than ten. The genes are TRBV7-2 and TRBJ1-2; 8 bases line up with TRBD1. Trimming cost V 6 bases and J 5 bases; bases outside gene matches: 8. Germline CDR1 reads SGHTA; CDR2 reads FQGNSA. The CDR3 runs to 14 residues. The CDR3 loop is CASRPPGQEYGYTF. CDR3 DNA sequence: TGTGCCAGCAGACCTCCGGGACAGGAATATGGCTACACCTTC.

The chain employs TRBV18 and TRBJ2-1, with D maybe TRBD2 (6 bases). The germline V and J ends were trimmed by 3 bases and 10 bases, with 13 bases remaining between them. CDR1 is KGHSH, CDR2 LQKENI, per germline. The CDR3 contains 13 residues. In nucleotides, the CDR3 is TGTGCCAGCTCACCCCAGGTGGAGGGGGAGCAGTTCTTC. Translated: CASSPQVEGEQFF. The variable domain in full, with the rest retrieved from reference TRBV18 and TRBJ2-1, is NAGVMQNPRHLVRRRGQEARLRCSPMKGHSHVYWYRQLPEEGLKFMVYLQKENIIDESGMPKERFSAEFPKEGPSILRIQQVVRGDSAAYFCASSPQVEGEQFFGPGTRLTVL.

The chain employs TRBV25-1 and TRBJ2-7; D uncertain. The ends were cut back, 10 bases at V and 0 bases at J, with 10 bases in the middle. The germline V gene has CDR1 MGHDK and CDR2 SYGVNS. The CDR3 consists of 12 residues. The CDR3 region has the DNA TGTGCCACCGGACGGAGCTCCTACGAGCAGTACTTC. Translation: CATGRSSYEQYF.

The chain combines TRBV18 with TRBJ2-6; D gene ambiguous. Germline V gene data show CDR1 as KGHSH and CDR2 as LQKENI. The CDR3 runs 16 residues. Trimming cost V 2 bases and J 0 bases, with 8 bases left between them. The CDR3 is CASSPMVLSGANVLTF. In DNA, the CDR3 is TGTGCCAGCTCACCAATGGTCCTCTCTGGGGCCAACGTCCTGACTTTC.

The chain is built from TRBV5-1 and TRBJ2-1; 8 nucleotides match TRBD1. The V and J ends lost 1 base and 8 bases, in that order; junction bases with no gene match: 14. CDR1 is SGHRS, CDR2 YFSETQ, per germline. CDR3 length: 17 residues. The CDR3 DNA is TGCGCCAGCAGCTTGACGTTCAGGGGGCCCCGACCCCATGAGCAGTTCTTC. Its protein is CASSLTFRGPRPHEQFF. Full variable domain (remainder filled in from reference TRBV5-1 and TRBJ2-1): KAGVTQTPRYLIKTRGQQVTLSCSPISGHRSVSWYQQTPGQGLQFLFEYFSETQRNKGNFPGRFSGRQFSNSRSEMNVSTLELGDSALYLCASSLTFRGPRPHEQFFGPGTRLTVL.

The chain has TRBV7-2 and TRBJ1-5, with D possibly TRBD1 on 5 matching bases. V shed 0 bases and J shed 7 bases, with 7 bases lying between them. Germline-derived CDR1 and CDR2 are SGHTA and FQGNSA. The CDR3 is 13 residues long. The CDR3 DNA reads as TGTGCCAGCAGCTTAGCGAGGGGACAGCCCCAGCATTTT. Protein: CASSLARGQPQHF.

The chain has TRBV29-1 and TRBJ1-5, with D tentatively TRBD1 (5 bases). V was clipped by 4 bases and J by 3 bases, with 7 bases between them. There are 12 residues in the CDR3. Germline CDR1 SQVTM, CDR2 ANQGSEA. Here the CDR3 DNA reads TGCAGCGTTGGACAGTACAATCAGCCCCAGCATTTT. Protein product: CSVGQYNQPQHF.

In its sample, this clone was seen a few times. The V and J genes are TRBV23-1 and TRBJ2-1; 9 positions agree with TRBD2. TRBV23-1 is known as an ORF, though its function is uncertain. The CDR3 is 16 amino acids. With V trimmed by 10 bases and J by 3 bases, 13 bases remained unmatched. The CDR3 loop reads CAILQVASGIYNEQFF. The CDR3 region has the DNA TGCGCCATACTTCAAGTGGCTAGCGGGATCTACAATGAGCAGTTCTTC.

The V gene is TRBV9, the J gene TRBJ2-5; weak D call: TRBD1 (7 bases). The CDR3 is 16 amino acids. V gave up 0 bases and J gave up 6 bases, with 18 bases separating them. Germline CDR1 SGDLS, CDR2 YYNGEE. Here the CDR3 DNA reads TGTGCCAGCAGCGTAGAGGGGGCCCCAGGAGGGAAGACCCAGTACTTC. Translating it yields CASSVEGAPGGKTQYF.

This sequence joins TRBV25-1 and TRBJ2-4; possible D gene TRBD1, 5 bases. The CDR3 has 13 residues. Per the germline V gene, CDR1 is MGHDK and CDR2 is SYGVNS. Trimming took off 4 bases at V and 4 bases at J, with 8 bases between the two ends. The CDR3 nucleotides are TGTGCCAGCAGTGGTCAGGGTAAAAACATTCAGTACTTC. It translates to CASSGQGKNIQYF.

V and J are TRBV29-1 and TRBJ2-5; the D is unclear. This CDR3 is 15 amino acids long. The germline V gene has CDR1 SQVTM and CDR2 ANQGSEA. The V end was cut by 3 bases, the J end by 1 base, with 15 bases between. The CDR3 spells CSVDFVGLGQETQYF. The CDR3 DNA reads TGCAGCGTTGACTTTGTGGGTTTAGGCCAAGAGACCCAGTACTTC.

The chain combines TRBV30 with TRBJ2-1; 11 bases are a match to TRBD1. Germline V CDR1 and CDR2: GTSNPN, SVGIG (reference sequence). The CDR3 has 14 amino acids. Trimming cost V 4 bases and J 2 bases; bases outside gene matches: 1. In DNA form, the CDR3 reads TGTGCCTGGATGGACAGGGGGCCCTACAATGAGCAGTTCTTC. It translates to CAWMDRGPYNEQFF.

The genes are TRBV5-1 and TRBJ1-2, with 9 bases that match TRBD1. The CDR3 has 13 amino acids. J was trimmed by 6 bases and V by 4 bases; bases with no gene match: 4. Germline assignment: CDR1 SGHRS and CDR2 YFSETQ. This CDR3 is CASSRDRVDGYTF. CDR3 DNA: TGCGCCAGCAGCAGGGACAGGGTAGATGGCTACACCTTC.

This sequence joins TRBV5-1 and TRBJ2-7, with 14 bases that match TRBD2. Germline assignment: CDR1 SGHRS and CDR2 YFSETQ. The CDR3 extends over 16 amino acids. J gave up 2 bases and V 2 bases, and 3 bases lay outside the gene matches. In DNA form, the CDR3 reads TGCGCCAGCAGCTTAGGACTAGCGGGGGGAACCTACGAGCAGTACTTC. It specifies CASSLGLAGGTYEQYF. The full variable domain, with the rest looked up from reference TRBV5-1 and TRBJ2-7, is KAGVTQTPRYLIKTRGQQVTLSCSPISGHRSVSWYQQTPGQGLQFLFEYFSETQRNKGNFPGRFSGRQFSNSRSEMNVSTLELGDSALYLCASSLGLAGGTYEQYFGPGTRLTVT.

The CDR3 is CASSLVTVYDGYTF. CDR3 DNA: TGCGCCAGCAGCTTGGTTACAGTATATGATGGCTACACCTTC. This sequence joins TRBV5-1 and TRBJ1-2, with D unclear. The CDR3 contains 14 residues. The ends were cut back, 0 bases at V and 6 bases at J, with 12 bases in the middle. CDR1 is SGHRS, CDR2 YFSETQ, per germline.

With regard to this clone: One end of the junction is discordant with germline, which a read error may explain. This sequence joins TRBV29-1 and TRBJ1-4; 7 nucleotides align to TRBD1. Germline assignment: CDR1 SQVTM and CDR2 ANQGSEA. The CDR3 has 13 residues. This CDR3 reads CSFDDRANEKLFF. The CDR3 bases are TGCAGCTTTGACGACAGGGCCAATGAAAAACTGTTTTTT.

The V gene is TRBV7-2, the J gene TRBJ1-6, with TRBD1 matching 9 bases. Germline CDR1 SGHTA, CDR2 FQGNSA. V lost 3 bases to trimming and J lost 4 bases; unmatched junction nucleotides: 1. CDR3 length: 15 amino acids. The CDR3 is CASSFGTGYNSPLHF. CDR3 sequence (DNA): TGTGCCAGCAGCTTCGGGACAGGGTATAATTCACCCCTCCACTTT. Filled out from reference TRBV7-2 and TRBJ1-6, the complete variable domain reads GAGVSQSPSNKVTEKGKDVELRCDPISGHTALYWYRQSLGQGLEFLIYFQGNSAPDKSGLPSDRFSAERTGGSVSTLTIQRTQQEDSAVYLCASSFGTGYNSPLHFGNGTRLTVT.

This chain connects TRBV6-6 to TRBJ2-1; 8 positions agree with TRBD2. The length of the CDR3 is 16 residues. From germline, CDR1 is MNHNY and CDR2 SVGAGI (reference sequence). V was clipped by 0 bases and J by 9 bases; unmatched bases: 10. CDR3 in amino acids: CASSYSRAGTSGEQFF. The CDR3 DNA sequence: TGTGCCAGCAGTTACTCAAGGGCCGGGACTAGTGGTGAGCAGTTCTTC.

This clone has more than one count but fewer than ten. The chain links TRBV19 to TRBJ2-2, with TRBD2 as a possible D gene (6 bases). The V gene lost 9 bases and the J gene lost 5 bases, with 22 bases spanning the gap. This CDR3 is built from 16 residues. Germline V lookup: CDR1 LNHDA, CDR2 SQIVND (reference sequence). The DNA of the CDR3 is TGTGCCAGCGGGCGGGGAGGCGTGACAGAAACCGGGGAGCTGTTTTTT. Protein product: CASGRGGVTETGELFF. The full variable domain, with the rest looked up from reference TRBV19 and TRBJ2-2, is DGGITQSPKYLFRKEGQNVTLSCEQNLNHDAMYWYRQDPGQGLRLIYYSQIVNDFQKGDIAEGYSVSREKKESFPLTVTSAQKNPTAFYLCASGRGGVTETGELFFGEGSRLTVL.

This clone was detected only a few times. The rearrangement uses TRBV27 and TRBJ1-6; 9 nucleotides agree with TRBD1. There are 14 residues in the CDR3. Germline CDR1 and CDR2: MNHEY and SMNVEV (reference sequence). V lost 6 bases, J lost 10 bases, and 7 bases stayed unmatched. CDR3 in DNA: TGTGCCAGCAGACTAGGACAGGGGTACTCACCCCTCCACTTT. Translating gives CASRLGQGYSPLHF.

The rearrangement uses TRBV28 and TRBJ1-5, with 10 bases fitting TRBD1. The junction had 4 bases not matched to a gene; V was cut back by 5 bases and J by 3 bases. CDR3 length equals 15 residues. CDR1 is MDHEN and CDR2 is SYDVKM in the germline V gene. This chain's CDR3 is CASSGTGATNQPQHF. CDR3 coding DNA: TGTGCCAGCAGTGGGACAGGGGCTACCAATCAGCCCCAGCATTTT.

The rearrangement links TRBV30 to TRBJ1-5; 8 bases map to TRBD1. CDR3 length equals 14 residues. J gave up 2 bases and V 3 bases, and 3 bases lay outside the gene matches. Germline V lookup: CDR1 GTSNPN, CDR2 SVGIG (reference sequence). CDR3 residues: CAWSPDRGNQPQHF. The CDR3 DNA is TGTGCCTGGAGCCCGGACAGGGGCAATCAGCCCCAGCATTTT.

The gene calls are TRBV11-2 and TRBJ2-1, with 7 bases aligning to TRBD1. The CDR3 covers 11 residues. J was trimmed by 8 bases and V by 7 bases; bases with no gene match: 2. Germline V gene sequence: CDR1 SGHAT, CDR2 FQNNGV. The CDR3 DNA follows: TGTGCCAGCAAGACAGGGCATGAGCAGTTCTTC. Translating gives CASKTGHEQFF.

The chain has TRBV27 and TRBJ2-7; D not resolved. Germline values: CDR1 MNHEY, CDR2 SMNVEV (reference sequence). This CDR3 is 15 amino acids long. Trimming left V 3 bases short and J 6 bases short, with 18 bases between. The DNA for the CDR3 is TGTGCCAGCAGTTTGTCTTGGCTAGACGGCTCCGAGCAGTACTTC. Its protein product is CASSLSWLDGSEQYF.

V usage is TRBV7-2 and J usage is TRBJ2-3, with no clear D. The germline V gene encodes CDR1 SGHTA and CDR2 FQGNSA. There are 14 residues in the CDR3. V was trimmed by 5 bases and J by 2 bases, leaving 11 bases between them. The CDR3 sequence: CASSPMHSTDTQYF. Here the CDR3 DNA reads TGTGCCAGCAGCCCTATGCACTCCACAGATACGCAGTATTTT.